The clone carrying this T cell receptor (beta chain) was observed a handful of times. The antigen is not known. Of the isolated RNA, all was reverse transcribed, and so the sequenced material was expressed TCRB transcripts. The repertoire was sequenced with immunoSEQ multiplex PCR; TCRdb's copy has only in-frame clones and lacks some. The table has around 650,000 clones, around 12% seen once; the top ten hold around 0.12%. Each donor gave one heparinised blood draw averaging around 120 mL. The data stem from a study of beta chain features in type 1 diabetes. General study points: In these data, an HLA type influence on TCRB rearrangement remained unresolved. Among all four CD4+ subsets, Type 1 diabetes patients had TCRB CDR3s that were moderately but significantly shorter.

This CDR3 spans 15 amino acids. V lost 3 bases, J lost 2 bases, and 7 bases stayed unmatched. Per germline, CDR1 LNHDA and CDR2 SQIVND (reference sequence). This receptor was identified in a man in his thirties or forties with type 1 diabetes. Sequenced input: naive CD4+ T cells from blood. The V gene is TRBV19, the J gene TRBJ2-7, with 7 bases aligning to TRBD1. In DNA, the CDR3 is TGTGCCAGTAGTATGGCCGGGACAGAGCCCTACGAGCAGTACTTC. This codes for CASSMAGTEPYEQYF. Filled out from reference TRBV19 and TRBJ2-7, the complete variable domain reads DGGITQSPKYLFRKEGQNVTLSCEQNLNHDAMYWYRQDPGQGLRLIYYSQIVNDFQKGDIAEGYSVSREKKESFPLTVTSAQKNPTAFYLCASSMAGTEPYEQYFGPGTRLTVT.